Listed below are T cell receptor beta chains from one sample, sequenced in a study of T-cell reconstitution after alpha-beta-depleted transplantation in children. TCRdb reprocessed the PCR reads with MiXCR, giving one entry per CDR3 protein. Of roughly 500,000 distinct CDR3 sequences listed, around 20% were seen once; the top ten hold 2.5% to 3.5%. This sample comprised PBMCs from the stem cell graft donor, obtained from the stem cell graft. The receptors were gathered from a human donor who donated a stem cell graft to a child with acute lymphoblastic leukemia. The CDR3 runs from the conserved cysteine through the conserved F or W. D genes are given only for firm matches. A row's size may be missing; if present it is once, few, many or a size class.

>.|TRBV7-9|TRBD2|TRBJ2-7
TGTGCCAGCAGCTTAAGAAAGCCGGGACTAGCTGGGTACGAGCAGTACTTC
CASSLRKPGLAGYEQYF
>few|TRBV7-9|.|TRBJ1-2
TGTGCCAGCAGCACCCAGATGACAGGCCGACACTATGGCTACACCTTC
CASSTQMTGRHYGYTF
>many|TRBV5-1|TRBD2|TRBJ2-2
TGCGCCAGCAGCTTGACTAGCGGGACAAACACCGGGGAGCTGTTTTTT
CASSLTSGTNTGELFF
>.|TRBV5-1|.|TRBJ1-4
TGCGCCAGCAGCCCGGCAGGAGATAATGAAAAACTGTTTTTT
CASSPAGDNEKLFF
>once|TRBV30|.|TRBJ1-2
TGTGCCTGGAGTTGGGTCCTTGGGGACTATGGCTACACCTTC
CAWSWVLGDYGYTF
>few|TRBV12-3/TRBV12-4|.|TRBJ1-1
TGTGCCAGCAGTTTGTTGGCGCGCACTGAAGCTTTCTTT
CASSLLARTEAFF
>few|TRBV9|.|TRBJ2-1
TGTGCCAGCAGCGGGCCGGACTCCTACAATGAGCAGTTCTTC
CASSGPDSYNEQFF
>few|TRBV18|.|TRBJ2-1
TGTGCCAGCTCACCAGGACTTCGGCGGGACAATGAGCAGTTCTTC
CASSPGLRRDNEQFF
>few|TRBV6-1|TRBD2|TRBJ2-3
TGTGCCAGCAGTGATTGGGGATTAGCGGGAGTTACGCCCACAGATACGCAGTATTTT
CASSDWGLAGVTPTDTQYF
>.|TRBV20-1|TRBD2|TRBJ2-1
TGCAGTGCTGGAGGAAAGACTAGCGGGAACGGCCGGCGCAATGAGCAGTTCTTC
CSAGGKTSGNGRRNEQFF
>.|TRBV3-1|.|TRBJ2-4
TGTGCCAGCAGCCAAGAAAATCTGGGCCGTCAACTAGCCAAAAACAGTCAGTACTTC
CASSQENLGRQLAKNSQYF
>few|TRBV7-2|TRBD2|TRBJ2-7
TGTGCCAGCAGCCCCTCATGGACTAGCGGGACCTACGAGCAGTACTTC
CASSPSWTSGTYEQYF
>.|TRBV29-1|TRBD2|TRBJ2-5
TGCAGCGTTGAAGGACTAGCGGAAGAGACCCAGTACTTC
CSVEGLAEETQYF
>.|TRBV10-3|.|TRBJ2-5
TGTGCCATCAGTCTTATAGCTTCCGAGACCCAGTACTTC
CAISLIASETQYF
>.|TRBV7-9|TRBD1|TRBJ1-3
TGTGCCAGCAGACGGGACAGGGGAGGATCTGGAAACACCATATATTTT
CASRRDRGGSGNTIYF
>many|TRBV5-1|.|TRBJ1-2
TGCGCCAGCAGCTTGGGGACAACCTATGGCTACACCTTC
CASSLGTTYGYTF
>.|TRBV10-3|TRBD2|TRBJ2-3
TGTGCCATCAGTGAGTCGATTGCGACTAGCGGGAGCTCAGATACGCAGTATTTT
CAISESIATSGSSDTQYF
>.|TRBV12-3/TRBV12-4|.|TRBJ2-5
TGTGCCAGCAGTTTAGTAGGCAGCTTGTCTCAAGAGACCCAGTACTTC
CASSLVGSLSQETQYF
>few|TRBV29-1|TRBD1|TRBJ1-4
TGCAGCGGTGTACTCGCCGGGACAGGGGTAACTAATGAAAAACTGTTTTTT
CSGVLAGTGVTNEKLFF
>many|TRBV21-1|.|TRBJ1-2
TGTGCCAGCAGCGTAACACAGGGGATTGTCTATGGCTACACCTTC
CASSVTQGIVYGYTF
>.|TRBV5-1|.|TRBJ2-5
TGCGCCAGCAGGAGGAGGGCTCAAGAGACCCAGTACTTC
CASRRRAQETQYF
>.|TRBV3-1|.|TRBJ2-7
TGTGCCAGCAGCCAAGACCCCATTCGAGACTACGAGCAGTACTTC
CASSQDPIRDYEQYF
>few|TRBV13|.|TRBJ2-5
TGTGCCAGCAGCTTAAAGTTAGCCCGGGAGGAGACCCAGTACTTC
CASSLKLAREETQYF